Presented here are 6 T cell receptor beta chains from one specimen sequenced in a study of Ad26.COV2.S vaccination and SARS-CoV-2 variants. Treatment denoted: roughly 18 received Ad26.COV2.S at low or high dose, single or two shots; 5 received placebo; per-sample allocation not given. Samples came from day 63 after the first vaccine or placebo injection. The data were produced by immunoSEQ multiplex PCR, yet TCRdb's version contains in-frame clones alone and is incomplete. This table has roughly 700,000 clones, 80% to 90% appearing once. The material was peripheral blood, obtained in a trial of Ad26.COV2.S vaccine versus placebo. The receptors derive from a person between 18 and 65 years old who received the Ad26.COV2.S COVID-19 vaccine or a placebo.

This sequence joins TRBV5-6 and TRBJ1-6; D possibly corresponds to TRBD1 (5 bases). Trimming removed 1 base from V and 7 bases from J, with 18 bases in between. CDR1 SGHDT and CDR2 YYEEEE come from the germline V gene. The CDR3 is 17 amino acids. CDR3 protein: CASSLRLTGTENSPLHF. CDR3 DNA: TGTGCCAGCAGCTTGAGGCTGACCGGGACCGAAAATTCACCCCTCCACTTT.

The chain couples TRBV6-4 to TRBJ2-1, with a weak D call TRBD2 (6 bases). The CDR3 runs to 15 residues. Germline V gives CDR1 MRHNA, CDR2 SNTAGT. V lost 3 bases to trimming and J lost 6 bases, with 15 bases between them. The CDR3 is CASSEGLSDFNEQFF. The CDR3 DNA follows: TGTGCCAGCAGTGAGGGACTTAGCGACTTCAATGAGCAGTTCTTC.

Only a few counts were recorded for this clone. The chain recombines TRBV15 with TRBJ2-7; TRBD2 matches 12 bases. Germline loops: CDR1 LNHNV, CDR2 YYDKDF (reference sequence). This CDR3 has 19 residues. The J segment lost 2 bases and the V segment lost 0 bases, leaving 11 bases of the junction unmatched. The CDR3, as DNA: TGTGCCACCAGCAGAGATAAGCTAGCGGGAGGGGTACCCCCCTACGAGCAGTACTTC. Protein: CATSRDKLAGGVPPYEQYF.

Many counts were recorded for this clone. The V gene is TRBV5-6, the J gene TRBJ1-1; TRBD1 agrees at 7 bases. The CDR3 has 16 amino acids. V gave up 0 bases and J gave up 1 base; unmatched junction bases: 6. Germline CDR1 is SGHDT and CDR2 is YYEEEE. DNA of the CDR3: TGTGCCAGCAGCTTGGCCGTGGGACAGCCGAACACTGAAGCTTTCTTT. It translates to CASSLAVGQPNTEAFF.

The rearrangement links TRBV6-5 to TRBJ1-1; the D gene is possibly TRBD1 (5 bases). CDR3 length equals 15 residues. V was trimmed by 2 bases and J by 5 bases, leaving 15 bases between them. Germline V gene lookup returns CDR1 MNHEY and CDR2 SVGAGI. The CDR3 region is CASSYIPRERTEAFF. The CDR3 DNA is TGTGCCAGCAGTTACATCCCCAGGGAGCGGACTGAAGCTTTCTTT.

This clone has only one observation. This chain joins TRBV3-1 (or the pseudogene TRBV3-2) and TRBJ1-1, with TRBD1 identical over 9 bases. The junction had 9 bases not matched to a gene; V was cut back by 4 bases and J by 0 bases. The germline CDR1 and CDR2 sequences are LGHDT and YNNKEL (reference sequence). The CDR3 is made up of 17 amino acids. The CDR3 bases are TGTGCCAGCAGCCGGGGACAGGGAGTCCTCATGAACACTGAAGCTTTCTTT. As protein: CASSRGQGVLMNTEAFF.